This T cell receptor (beta chain) was captured in a study of blood T cell repertoires in COVID-19 (dated by TCRdb to the early 2020s). About the investigation overall: Collaborator samples came from the United States, Italy and Spain and covered acute and convalescent phases of COVID-19. The prospective study material was composed of cDNA or gDNA derived from T cells, B-cell-depleted T cells, or PBMCs. Subjects who had been exposed to COVID-19, were actively infected with it, or had recovered from it provided the deeply sampled blood TCRbeta repertoires that made up the dataset. The repertoires were released in a freely available public database meant as a resource for research on the immune response to SARS-CoV-2. The samples were drawn from two sources: the first 160 participants of the ongoing ImmuneRACE study, and some 1,300 subjects contributed by 6 global collaborators. Sample metadata almost always included a de-identified subject ID, COVID-19 status, age in years and sex. Where available, HLA class I and class II types were obtained from metadata supplied by the sample provider rather than from assay-based typing.

Whole blood was collected in K2EDTA tubes by collaborating institutions according to the institutions' own protocols. For TCRbeta analysis, collaborators shipped samples in one of three forms: frozen whole blood, isolated PBMCs, or DNA extracted from either of those sample types. Note on this clone: The target of this receptor is not known. Base qualities are not at hand, and no much larger clone is one base apart.

From a lookup of the germline V gene, CDR1 and CDR2 are LGHNA and YNFKEQ. From the cysteine through the phenylalanine, the CDR3 covers 16 amino acids. CDR3 DNA is the only sequence kept; it has 48 bases, read in frame from the first base. Trimming accounts for 1 base at V and 7 bases at J, while the number of junction bases matched to no gene is 5. The immunoSEQ Assay, a bias-controlled multiplex PCR, was used to amplify TCRbeta CDR3 regions from genomic DNA. As for the original processing: Nucleated cell counts per sample were estimated from amplification of reference gene primers within the assay. Sequence reads were collapsed and filtered to measure the absolute abundance of every unique TCRbeta CDR3 rearrangement. Productive Simpson clonality was computed per sample as the square root of Simpson's diversity index over productive rearrangements. In its TCRdb copy, this immuneACCESS table keeps in-frame sequences only and misses some clones. Where compared with another copy, unresolved V genes explain less than half of these, and the others have no known cause. That table supplies the V and J calls and clone size; D and trimming were determined from the DNA. The sample contains about 18,000 clones, roughly 87% of them found a single time. Less than 20% of the sample is taken by the ten largest.

Here is what the overall study found, with its caveats: How much clinical and demographic metadata was included differed by source and by participant, and the metadata was provided uncurated.

The source is a man over 45 with active COVID-19. Sequenced material: peripheral blood. The sequence joins TRBV4-2 to TRBJ2-1, and TRBD2 aligns with 12 junction nucleotides. DNA sequence: TGTGCCAGCAGCCAAGCTAGCGGGAGGGCCGGAAATGAGCAGTTCTTC. Its coded protein is CASSQASGRAGNEQFF.